This T cell receptor (beta chain) was recovered during a study of T cell responses to AZD1222 COVID-19 vaccine. General observations from the study: Repertoires were sampled only after the peak T cell response. The donor group comprised mostly white British people and more females; the analysis possibly underestimated clonal diversity.

As for this clone: The antigen remains undetermined.

Recipients boosted at about 4 weeks or about 12 weeks are pooled. This CDR3 has 14 amino acids. Trimming took 4 bases from V and 7 from J, leaving 13 bases between them. Germline V lookup: CDR1 MNHEY, CDR2 SMNVEV (reference sequence). Using immunoSEQ multiplex PCR, the repertoire was profiled, and TCRdb retains in-frame clones only, with some absent. Of over 80,000 clones in the sample, 80% to 95% are singletons; the top ten hold about 8.1%. This material consisted of peripheral blood, taken 28 days after the second AZD1222 dose. This receptor was taken from an adult who received the AZD1222 COVID-19 vaccine. The chain joins TRBV27 to TRBJ2-2; unclear D gene. The CDR3 nucleotides read TGTGCCAGCAGTTCGTGGGGTCCCGACGGGGAGCTGTTTTTT. It translates to CASSSWGPDGELFF.